Below, 9 T cell receptor beta chains from the same sample are listed, as sequenced in a study of blood T cell repertoires in COVID-19. TCRdb keeps only in-frame clones here, not all; method: immunoSEQ multiplex PCR. The sample includes 200,000 to 300,000 clones, 85% to 90% seen only once; the top ten take roughly 3.3%. Sequencing was carried out using peripheral blood. All receptors come from a woman aged 40 to 50 with acute or convalescent COVID-19.

The chain is built from TRBV6-5 and TRBJ1-1; 7 nucleotides match TRBD1. Trimming at V came to 6 bases and at J to 5 bases, leaving 9 bases not matched to a gene. The CDR3 has 14 residues. Germline V gives CDR1 MNHEY, CDR2 SVGAGI. Here the CDR3 reads CASRARGQGTEAFF. CDR3 DNA sequence: TGTGCCAGCAGGGCTAGGGGGCAAGGGACTGAAGCTTTCTTT.

This chain joins TRBV10-3 and TRBJ2-2, with TRBD2 matching over 12 bases. Trimming took 4 bases from V and 2 from J; bases not matched to a gene: 11. The germline gives CDR1 ENHRY, CDR2 SYGVKD. The CDR3 contains 19 residues. The CDR3 is CAISVRTSGDRPNTGELFF. CDR3 nucleotides: TGTGCCATCAGTGTGAGGACTAGCGGGGACCGACCCAACACCGGGGAGCTGTTTTTT.

The rearrangement links TRBV5-1 to TRBJ1-1; D is undetermined. The CDR3 length is 18 residues. The V gene lost 5 bases and the J gene lost 0 bases, with 23 bases spanning the gap. Germline V lookup: CDR1 SGHRS, CDR2 YFSETQ. CDR3 nucleotide sequence: TGCGCCAGCAGTCTAGATTTGGGCGGCGGGTCGATGAACACTGAAGCTTTCTTT. This gives the protein CASSLDLGGGSMNTEAFF.

The chain carries TRBV18 and TRBJ1-2, with a weak D call TRBD1 (5 bases). The germline V gene has CDR1 KGHSH and CDR2 LQKENI. V was trimmed by 5 bases and J by 8 bases, leaving 21 bases between them. The CDR3 runs 15 residues. CDR3 sequence reads: CASSSEGGARIGYTF. The CDR3 bases are TGTGCCAGCTCATCGGAGGGCGGGGCCCGAATAGGCTACACCTTC.

This sequence joins TRBV18 and TRBJ1-6; no clear D gene. The CDR3 runs 18 residues. V was shortened by 6 bases and J by 2 bases, with 20 bases between the two germline ends. Germline assignment: CDR1 KGHSH and CDR2 LQKENI. The CDR3 coding sequence is TGTGCCAGCTCTCAGAGGCCGGCCACAAGCGCCTATAATTCACCCCTCCACTTT. Encoded protein: CASSQRPATSAYNSPLHF.

The J gene is TRBJ1-1, the V gene TRBV4-1; no definite D call. V dropped 1 base and J dropped 0 bases, with 9 bases sitting between them. Germline CDR1 reads MGHRA; CDR2 reads YSYEKL. The CDR3 extends over 15 amino acids. The CDR3 is CASSQGTAMNTEAFF. CDR3 DNA sequence: TGCGCCAGCAGCCAAGGTACAGCCATGAACACTGAAGCTTTCTTT.

CDR3: CAWSVEEKLFF. Here the CDR3 DNA reads TGTGCCTGGAGTGTCGAGGAAAAACTGTTTTTT. The chain has TRBV30 and TRBJ1-4; D uncertain. V dropped 0 bases and J dropped 8 bases, with 4 bases sitting between them. The CDR3 is 11 amino acids. Looked up from germline, CDR1 is GTSNPN and CDR2 is SVGIG (reference sequence). Looking up the rest from reference TRBV30 and TRBJ1-4 gives the full variable domain: SQTIHQWPATLVQPVGSPLSLECTVEGTSNPNLYWYRQAAGRGLQLLFYSVGIGQISSEVPQNLSASRPQDRQFILSSKKLLLSDSGFYLCAWSVEEKLFFGSGTQLSVL.

The genes are TRBV7-2 and TRBJ1-2; 7 bases are shared with TRBD1. With V trimmed by 5 bases and J by 14 bases, 11 bases remained unmatched. The CDR3 has 12 residues. CDR1 is SGHTA and CDR2 is FQGNSA in the germline V gene. The CDR3 reads CASSQQGLSTTF. In nucleotides, the CDR3 is TGTGCCAGCAGCCAACAGGGGCTCTCGACAACCTTC.

The chain employs TRBV18 and TRBJ1-2; D is possibly TRBD1 (5 bases). Looked up from germline, CDR1 is KGHSH and CDR2 is LQKENI. The CDR3 contains 12 residues. V was cut by 4 bases and J by 2 bases, with 5 bases left in between. CDR3 in DNA: TGTGCCAGCTCACAGGGGAACTATGGCTACACCTTC. Translating gives CASSQGNYGYTF.